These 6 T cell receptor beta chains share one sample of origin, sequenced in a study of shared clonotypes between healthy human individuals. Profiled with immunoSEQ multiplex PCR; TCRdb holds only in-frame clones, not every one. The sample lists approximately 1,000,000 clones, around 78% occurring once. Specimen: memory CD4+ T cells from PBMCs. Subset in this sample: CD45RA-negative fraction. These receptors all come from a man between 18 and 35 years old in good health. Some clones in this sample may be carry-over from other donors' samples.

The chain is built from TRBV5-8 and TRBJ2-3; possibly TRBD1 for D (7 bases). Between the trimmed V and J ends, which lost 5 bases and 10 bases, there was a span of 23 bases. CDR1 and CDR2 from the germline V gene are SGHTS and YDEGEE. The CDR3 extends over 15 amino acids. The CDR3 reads CASSPGTRGEEAQYF. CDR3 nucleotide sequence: TGTGCCAGCAGTCCCGGGACCAGGGGGGAAGAGGCGCAGTATTTT.

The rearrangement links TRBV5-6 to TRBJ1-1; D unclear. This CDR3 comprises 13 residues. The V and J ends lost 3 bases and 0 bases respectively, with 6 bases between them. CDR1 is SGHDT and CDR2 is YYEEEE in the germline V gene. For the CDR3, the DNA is TGTGCCAGCAGCTGGCAGGTGAACACTGAAGCTTTCTTT. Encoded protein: CASSWQVNTEAFF.

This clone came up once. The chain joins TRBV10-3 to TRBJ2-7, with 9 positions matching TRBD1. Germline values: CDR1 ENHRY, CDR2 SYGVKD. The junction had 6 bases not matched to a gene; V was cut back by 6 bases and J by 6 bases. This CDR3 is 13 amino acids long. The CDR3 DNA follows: TGTGCCATCAGGGACAGGGGTCATCGCGAGCAGTACTTC. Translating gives CAIRDRGHREQYF.

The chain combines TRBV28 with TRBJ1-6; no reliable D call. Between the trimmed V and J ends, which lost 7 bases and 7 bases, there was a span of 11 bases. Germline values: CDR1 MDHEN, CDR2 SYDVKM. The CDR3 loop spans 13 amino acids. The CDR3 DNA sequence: TGTGCCAGCATGCGGCCCGGGAATTCACCCCTCCACTTT. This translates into CASMRPGNSPLHF.

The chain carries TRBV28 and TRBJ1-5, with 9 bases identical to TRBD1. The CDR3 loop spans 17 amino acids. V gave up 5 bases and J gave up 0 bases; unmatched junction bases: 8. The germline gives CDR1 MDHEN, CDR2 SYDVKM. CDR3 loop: CASSPGQGFHSNQPQHF. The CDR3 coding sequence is TGTGCCAGCAGTCCGGGACAGGGCTTCCATAGCAATCAGCCCCAGCATTTT.

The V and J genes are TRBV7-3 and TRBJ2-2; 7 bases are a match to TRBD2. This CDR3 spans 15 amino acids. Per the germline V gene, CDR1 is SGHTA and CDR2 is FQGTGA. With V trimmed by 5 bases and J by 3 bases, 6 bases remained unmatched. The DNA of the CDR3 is TGTGCCAGCAGCCCCTTGGGGGGGGACACCGGGGAGCTGTTTTTT. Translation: CASSPLGGDTGELFF.